The 3 T cell receptor beta chains given below trace back to one sample, sequenced in a study of response to subunit inactivated influenza vaccine. TCRdb used MiXCR to reprocess the RT-PCR reads, holding one entry per CDR3 protein. The data show around 320,000 distinct CDR3 sequences, about 20% seen once. Sample: PBMCs from blood, taken less than 22 months after vaccination. The receptors were sampled from a man between 50 and 69 years old who received an inactivated influenza vaccine.

This clonotype was counted ten times or more. The chain uses TRBV6-2 or TRBV6-3 and TRBJ1-2, with D uncertain. This CDR3 has 14 residues. Per germline, CDR1 MNHEY and CDR2 SVGEGT. The germline V and J ends were trimmed by 1 base and 4 bases, with 10 bases remaining between them. CDR3 loop: CASSYLPETYGYTF. In DNA form, the CDR3 reads TGTGCCAGCAGTTACTTACCGGAAACCTATGGCTACACCTTC.

This clonotype has only a few counts. The chain employs TRBV20-1 and TRBJ1-2, with a possible D match to TRBD1 (6 bases). The V gene lost 5 bases and the J gene lost 4 bases, with 14 bases spanning the gap. In germline, CDR1 is DFQATT, CDR2 SNEGSKA (reference sequence). The CDR3 extends over 13 amino acids. Here the CDR3 DNA reads TGCAGTGCTCAACAGGGAGGGGGCTATGGCTACACCTTC. Its translation: CSAQQGGGYGYTF.

This clonotype was seen ten or more times. V gene TRBV29-1 combines with J gene TRBJ1-5; D is perhaps TRBD1 (6 bases). This CDR3 is 13 amino acids long. Per the germline V gene, CDR1 is SQVTM and CDR2 is ANQGSEA. V was shortened by 2 bases and J by 3 bases, with 8 bases between the two germline ends. The CDR3 sequence is CSVETGYNQPQHF. Written as DNA, the CDR3 is TGCAGCGTTGAAACAGGGTACAATCAGCCCCAGCATTTT.